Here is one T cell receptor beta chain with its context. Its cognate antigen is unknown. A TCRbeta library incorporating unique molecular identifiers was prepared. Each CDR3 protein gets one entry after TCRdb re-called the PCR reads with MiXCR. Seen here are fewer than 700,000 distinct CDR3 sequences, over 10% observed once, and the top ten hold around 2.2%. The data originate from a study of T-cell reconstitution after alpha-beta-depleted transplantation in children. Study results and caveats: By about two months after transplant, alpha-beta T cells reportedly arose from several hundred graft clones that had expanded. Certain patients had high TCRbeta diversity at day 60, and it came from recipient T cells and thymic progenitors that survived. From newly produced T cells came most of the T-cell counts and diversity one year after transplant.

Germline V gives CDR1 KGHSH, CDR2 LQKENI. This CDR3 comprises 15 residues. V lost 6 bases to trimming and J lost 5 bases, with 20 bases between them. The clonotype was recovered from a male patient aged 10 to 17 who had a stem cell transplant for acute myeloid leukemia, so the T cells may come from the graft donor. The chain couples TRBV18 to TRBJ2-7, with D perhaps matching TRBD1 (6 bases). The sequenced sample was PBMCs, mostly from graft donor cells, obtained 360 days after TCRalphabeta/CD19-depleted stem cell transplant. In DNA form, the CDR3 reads TGTGCCAGCTCGAGAACAGGGTTCCTGCCCCACGAGCAGTACTTC. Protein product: CASSRTGFLPHEQYF.